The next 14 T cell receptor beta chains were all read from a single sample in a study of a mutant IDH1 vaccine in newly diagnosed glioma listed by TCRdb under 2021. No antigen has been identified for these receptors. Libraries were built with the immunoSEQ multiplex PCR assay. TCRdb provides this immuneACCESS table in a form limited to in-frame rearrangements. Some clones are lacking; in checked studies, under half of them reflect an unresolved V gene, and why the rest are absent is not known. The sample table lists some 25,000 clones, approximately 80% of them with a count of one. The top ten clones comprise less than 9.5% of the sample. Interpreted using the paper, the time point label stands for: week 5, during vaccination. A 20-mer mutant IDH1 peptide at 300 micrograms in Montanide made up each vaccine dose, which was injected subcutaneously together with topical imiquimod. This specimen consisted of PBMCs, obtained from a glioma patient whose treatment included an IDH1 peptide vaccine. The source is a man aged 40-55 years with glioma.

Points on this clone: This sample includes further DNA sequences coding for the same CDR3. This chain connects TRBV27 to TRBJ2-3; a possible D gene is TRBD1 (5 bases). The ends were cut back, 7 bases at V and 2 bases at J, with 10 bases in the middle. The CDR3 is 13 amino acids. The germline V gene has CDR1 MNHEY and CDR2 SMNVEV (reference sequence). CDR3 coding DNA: TGTGCCAGCACCAGGGCCCCCACAGATACGCAGTATTTT. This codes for CASTRAPTDTQYF.

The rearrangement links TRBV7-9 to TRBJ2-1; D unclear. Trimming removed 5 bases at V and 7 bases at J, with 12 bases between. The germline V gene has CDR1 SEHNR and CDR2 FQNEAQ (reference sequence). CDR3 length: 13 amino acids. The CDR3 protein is CASSAEQRNEQFF. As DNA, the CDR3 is TGTGCCAGCAGCGCGGAGCAGAGGAATGAGCAGTTCTTC.

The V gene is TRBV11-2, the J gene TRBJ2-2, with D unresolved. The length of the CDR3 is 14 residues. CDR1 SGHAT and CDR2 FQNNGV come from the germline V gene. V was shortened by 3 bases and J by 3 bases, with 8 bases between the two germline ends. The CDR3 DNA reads TGTGCCAGCAGCTTCGAACGGGACACCGGGGAGCTGTTTTTT. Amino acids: CASSFERDTGELFF.

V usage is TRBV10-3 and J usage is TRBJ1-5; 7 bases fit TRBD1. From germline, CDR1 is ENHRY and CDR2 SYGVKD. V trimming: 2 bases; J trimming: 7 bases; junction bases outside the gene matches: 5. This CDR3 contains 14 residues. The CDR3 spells CAISEEGGSQPQHF. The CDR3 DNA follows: TGTGCCATCAGTGAGGAAGGGGGCTCCCAGCCCCAGCATTTT.

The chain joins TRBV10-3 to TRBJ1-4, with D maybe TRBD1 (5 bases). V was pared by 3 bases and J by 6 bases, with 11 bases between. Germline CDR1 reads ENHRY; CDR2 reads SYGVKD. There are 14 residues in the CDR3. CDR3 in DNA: TGTGCCATCAGTGACAGGGTTGGGGATGAAAAACTGTTTTTT. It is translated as CAISDRVGDEKLFF.

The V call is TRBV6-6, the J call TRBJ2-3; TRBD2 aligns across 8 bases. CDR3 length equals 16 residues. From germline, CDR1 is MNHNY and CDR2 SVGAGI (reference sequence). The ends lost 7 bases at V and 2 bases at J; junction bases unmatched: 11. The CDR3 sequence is CASTTAPGGATDTQYF. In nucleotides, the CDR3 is TGTGCCAGCACTACCGCCCCGGGAGGGGCCACAGATACGCAGTATTTT.

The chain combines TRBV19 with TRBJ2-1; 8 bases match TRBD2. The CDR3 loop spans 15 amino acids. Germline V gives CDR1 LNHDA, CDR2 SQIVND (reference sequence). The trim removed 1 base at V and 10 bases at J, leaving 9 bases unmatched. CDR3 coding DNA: TGTGCCAGTAGTATAGGACGGGAGGGAATAGAAGAGCAGTTCTTC. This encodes CASSIGREGIEEQFF.

CDR3 nucleotides: TGTGCCAGCAGCTTTCTGGGGGCGTCTGAAGCTTTCTTT. Residues: CASSFLGASEAFF. This chain uses TRBV7-2 with TRBJ1-1; D perhaps matches TRBD1 (6 bases). CDR1 and CDR2 (germline): SGHTA, FQGNSA. This CDR3 has 13 residues. Trimming left V 3 bases short and J 6 bases short, with 11 bases between.

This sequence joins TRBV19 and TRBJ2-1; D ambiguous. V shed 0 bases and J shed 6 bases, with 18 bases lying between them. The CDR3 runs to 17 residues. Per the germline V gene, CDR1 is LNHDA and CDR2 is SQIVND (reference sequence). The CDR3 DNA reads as TGTGCCAGTAGTATAGATTTAGGTGGGATGGCCCGCAATGAGCAGTTCTTC. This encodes CASSIDLGGMARNEQFF.

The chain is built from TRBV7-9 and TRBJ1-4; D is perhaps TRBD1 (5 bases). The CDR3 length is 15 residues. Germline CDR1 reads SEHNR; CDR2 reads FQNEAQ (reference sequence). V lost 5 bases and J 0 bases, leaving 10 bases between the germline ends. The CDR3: CASSQGASTNEKLFF. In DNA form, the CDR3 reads TGTGCCAGCAGCCAAGGGGCTTCAACTAATGAAAAACTGTTTTTT.

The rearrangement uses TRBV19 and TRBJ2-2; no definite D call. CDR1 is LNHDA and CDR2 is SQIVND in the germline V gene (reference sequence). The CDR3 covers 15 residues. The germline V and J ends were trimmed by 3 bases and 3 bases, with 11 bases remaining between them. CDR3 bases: TGTGCCAGTAGTATTCCAGGTATCTACACCGGGGAGCTGTTTTTT. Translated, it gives CASSIPGIYTGELFF.

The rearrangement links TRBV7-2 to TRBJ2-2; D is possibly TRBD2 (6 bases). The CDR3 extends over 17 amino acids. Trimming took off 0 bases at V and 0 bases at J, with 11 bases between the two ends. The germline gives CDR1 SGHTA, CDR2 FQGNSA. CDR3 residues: CASSLAPAGTNTGELFF. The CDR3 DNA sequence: TGTGCCAGCAGCTTAGCGCCGGCGGGGACGAACACCGGGGAGCTGTTTTTT.

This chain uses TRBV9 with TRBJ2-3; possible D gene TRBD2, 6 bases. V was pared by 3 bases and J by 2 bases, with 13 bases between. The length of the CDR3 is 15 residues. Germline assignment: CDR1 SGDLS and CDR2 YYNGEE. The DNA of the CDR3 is TGTGCCAGCAGCGCTCTGGGGGGATTCACAGATACGCAGTATTTT. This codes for CASSALGGFTDTQYF.

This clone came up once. The CDR3 nucleotides read TGTGCCAGCAGCTTGCTCGGGGGAGCAGGAGAGACCCAGTACTTC. Translating it yields CASSLLGGAGETQYF. The chain links TRBV5-8 to TRBJ2-5; D perhaps matches TRBD2 (6 bases). With 1 base removed from V and 4 bases from J, the gap between germline ends came to 14 bases. The CDR3 is 15 amino acids. Germline values: CDR1 SGHTS, CDR2 YDEGEE.